The 22 T cell receptor beta chains below all came from one sample that was sequenced in a study of radiation and T cells in renal cell carcinoma (dated by TCRdb to about 2020). The receptor library was made with the immunoSEQ multiplex PCR assay. As stored in TCRdb, this immuneACCESS dataset retains in-frame rearrangements with V and J assigned. A fraction of the clones does not appear; measured against another copy, unresolved V genes explain less than half of the discrepancy, and the remainder lacks a known reason. Across this sample there are some 95,000 clones, with around 88% seen only once. Together, the top ten hold 6% to 9% of the sample. The time point tag for this specimen amounts to: baseline pretreatment blood. Read against the paper, the sample's treatment or condition label means: 15 Gy SBRT to primary tumor, nephrectomy 4 weeks later. The starting material was blood, obtained from a patient whose treatment included radiotherapy and nephrectomy. The receptors were sampled from a man in his forties or fifties with renal cell carcinoma.

This clone was seen only a few times. V gene TRBV28 combines with J gene TRBJ1-1; no reliable D call. The germline V gene has CDR1 MDHEN and CDR2 SYDVKM. The CDR3 contains 15 residues. The V gene lost 4 bases and the J gene lost 1 base, with 13 bases spanning the gap. The CDR3 nucleotides are TGTGCCAGCAGTTCATCGCCCTACAAGAACACTGAAGCTTTCTTT. It codes for CASSSSPYKNTEAFF.

The V gene is TRBV18, the J gene TRBJ2-7, with a possible D match to TRBD2 (5 bases). The V gene lost 2 bases and the J gene lost 2 bases, with 10 bases spanning the gap. The CDR3 length is 14 residues. Germline assignment: CDR1 KGHSH and CDR2 LQKENI. This CDR3 is CASSPAGGTYEQYF. CDR3 DNA: TGTGCCAGCTCACCAGCCGGAGGTACCTACGAGCAGTACTTC.

The CDR3 DNA is TGTGCCAGCAGTGACTCATGGACAGGGGCTGATGGCTACACCTTC. It specifies CASSDSWTGADGYTF. The J gene is TRBJ1-2, the V gene TRBV6-4; 9 positions match TRBD1. The CDR3 covers 15 residues. Trimming at V came to 0 bases and at J to 6 bases, leaving 5 bases not matched to a gene. In germline, CDR1 is MRHNA, CDR2 SNTAGT.

The chain couples TRBV19 to TRBJ2-1; D might be TRBD2 (6 bases). Germline values: CDR1 LNHDA, CDR2 SQIVND (reference sequence). The CDR3 contains 14 residues. Trimming took off 6 bases at V and 8 bases at J, with 17 bases between the two ends. Here the CDR3 DNA reads TGTGCCAGTAGCCTGGAGGGGCCCGGACATGAGCAGTTCTTC. Translation: CASSLEGPGHEQFF.

The chain has TRBV5-1 and TRBJ2-7; D is ambiguous. CDR1 is SGHRS and CDR2 is YFSETQ in the germline V gene. V lost 0 bases, J lost 6 bases, and 4 bases lay in between. The CDR3 consists of 11 residues. CDR3 bases: TGCGCCAGCAGCTTGGGTTTCGAGCAGTACTTC. This gives the protein CASSLGFEQYF. The variable domain in full, with the rest retrieved from reference TRBV5-1 and TRBJ2-7, is KAGVTQTPRYLIKTRGQQVTLSCSPISGHRSVSWYQQTPGQGLQFLFEYFSETQRNKGNFPGRFSGRQFSNSRSEMNVSTLELGDSALYLCASSLGFEQYFGPGTRLTVT.

This chain links TRBV19 with TRBJ1-2; possibly TRBD1 for D (6 bases). V was cut by 6 bases and J by 5 bases, with 16 bases left in between. CDR3 length: 14 residues. Germline assignment: CDR1 LNHDA and CDR2 SQIVND (reference sequence). CDR3: CASSRRGQRYGYTF. As DNA, the CDR3 is TGTGCCAGTAGCCGCCGGGGACAAAGATATGGCTACACCTTC. The full variable domain, in which reference TRBV19 and TRBJ1-2 provide the parts outside the CDR3, is DGGITQSPKYLFRKEGQNVTLSCEQNLNHDAMYWYRQDPGQGLRLIYYSQIVNDFQKGDIAEGYSVSREKKESFPLTVTSAQKNPTAFYLCASSRRGQRYGYTFGSGTRLTVV.

The chain uses TRBV18 and TRBJ2-7, with D unresolved. CDR1 KGHSH and CDR2 LQKENI come from the germline V gene. V was clipped by 8 bases and J by 3 bases, with 14 bases between them. The CDR3 is 13 residues long. CDR3: CASAVQVGYEQYF. In nucleotides, the CDR3 is TGTGCCAGCGCGGTCCAGGTAGGCTACGAGCAGTACTTC.

This rearrangement joins TRBV30 to TRBJ1-5; TRBD1 matches at 9 bases. This CDR3 has 15 amino acids. V dropped 3 bases and J dropped 4; count of bases not matched to a gene: 7. Germline-derived CDR1 and CDR2 are GTSNPN and SVGIG (reference sequence). The CDR3 here is CAWRRGDRENQPQHF. CDR3 nucleotide sequence: TGTGCCTGGAGGAGGGGGGACAGGGAGAATCAGCCCCAGCATTTT.

The rearrangement links TRBV28 to TRBJ1-4; D ambiguous. The V gene lost 3 bases and the J gene lost 6 bases, with 11 bases spanning the gap. Germline-derived CDR1 and CDR2 are MDHEN and SYDVKM. This CDR3 has 14 amino acids. For the CDR3, the DNA is TGTGCCAGCAGTTTGAAGGTTTTCGATGAAAAACTGTTTTTT. It codes for CASSLKVFDEKLFF. Supplemented by reference TRBV28 and TRBJ1-4, the full variable domain reads DVKVTQSSRYLVKRTGEKVFLECVQDMDHENMFWYRQDPGLGLRLIYFSYDVKMKEKGDIPEGYSVSREKKERFSLILESASTNQTSMYLCASSLKVFDEKLFFGSGTQLSVL.

This clone appeared once. CDR3 nucleotides: TGTGCCTGGAGGGGAGAGGACAGGACCGCTGGAAACACCATATATTTT. This translates into CAWRGEDRTAGNTIYF. The V and J genes are TRBV30 and TRBJ1-3; TRBD1 matches 7 bases. V lost 3 bases to trimming and J lost 2 bases; unmatched junction nucleotides: 10. The CDR3 consists of 16 residues. Germline lookup yields CDR1 GTSNPN and CDR2 SVGIG (reference sequence).

This chain links TRBV30 with TRBJ1-1, with 8 bases that match TRBD1. The length of the CDR3 is 14 residues. Germline CDR1 and CDR2: GTSNPN and SVGIG (reference sequence). The V gene end was trimmed by 1 base and the J gene end by 3 bases; junction bases not matched to a gene: 4. The CDR3 bases are TGTGCCTGGAGTGCAACGACAGGGGACACTGAAGCTTTCTTT. Translation gives CAWSATTGDTEAFF.

The V call is TRBV7-9, the J call TRBJ2-7; 7 bases match TRBD1. The CDR3 has 14 amino acids. The V gene end was trimmed by 6 bases and the J gene end by 2 bases; junction bases not matched to a gene: 7. Germline V gives CDR1 SEHNR, CDR2 FQNEAQ (reference sequence). The CDR3 here is CASSLTGDTYEQYF. As DNA, the CDR3 is TGTGCCAGCAGTCTAACAGGGGATACCTACGAGCAGTACTTC.

This chain links TRBV6-6 with TRBJ1-1, with 8 bases matching TRBD1. Germline trimming cut 6 bases from V and 0 bases from J; bases unmatched to any gene: 3. CDR1 MNHNY and CDR2 SVGAGI come from the germline V gene (reference sequence). The CDR3 extends over 14 amino acids. The CDR3 loop is CASRQTGVNTEAFF. The CDR3, as DNA: TGTGCCAGCAGGCAGACAGGGGTGAACACTGAAGCTTTCTTT.

This chain connects TRBV7-8 to TRBJ1-5; D might be TRBD1 (5 bases). Trimming took 4 bases from V and 6 from J, leaving 10 bases between them. This CDR3 has 13 amino acids. CDR1 and CDR2 (germline): SGHVS, FQNEAQ. The CDR3 sequence is CASSSGLSQPQHF. For the CDR3, the DNA is TGTGCCAGCAGCTCGGGACTTTCTCAGCCCCAGCATTTT.

Remarks on this clone: Being one base from a much bigger clone, this may be a read error. It is likely a read error, because the conserved phenylalanine at the end of the CDR3 is missing. The chain uses TRBV6-6 and TRBJ1-6, with TRBD1 matching 11 bases. With V trimmed by 8 bases and J by 8 bases, 5 bases remained unmatched. The CDR3 consists of 14 residues. Germline-derived CDR1 and CDR2 are MNHNY and SVGAGI (reference sequence). The CDR3 nucleotides are TGTGCCAGCGCAAGGACAGGGGGCTATTCACCCCTCCACCTT. Translated: CASARTGGYSPLHL.

The V and J genes are TRBV9 and TRBJ2-3, with D possibly being TRBD2 (5 bases). The CDR3 length is 15 residues. Germline V lookup: CDR1 SGDLS, CDR2 YYNGEE. Trimming left V 0 bases short and J 1 base short, with 9 bases between. CDR3 sequence: CASSVAFGGTDTQYF. DNA for the CDR3: TGTGCCAGCAGCGTAGCTTTCGGGGGCACAGATACGCAGTATTTT.

The chain employs TRBV23-1 and TRBJ2-7; the match to TRBD1 covers 9 bases. TRBV23-1 is an ORF for which the function is uncertain. V lost 0 bases, J lost 3 bases, and 3 bases stayed unmatched. This CDR3 is 15 amino acids long. CDR3 region: CASSQSGTGFYEQYF. CDR3 DNA: TGCGCCAGCAGTCAATCGGGGACAGGGTTCTACGAGCAGTACTTC.

V gene TRBV27 combines with J gene TRBJ2-1; tentatively, D is TRBD2 (6 bases). CDR3 size: 14 residues. V was trimmed by 0 bases and J by 6 bases, leaving 9 bases between them. CDR1 is MNHEY, CDR2 SMNVEV, per germline (reference sequence). The CDR3 region has the DNA TGTGCCAGCAGTTTATCCGGGAGTATCAATGAGCAGTTCTTC. Translated: CASSLSGSINEQFF.

CDR3 amino acids: CASSVEQGAEQFF. The CDR3 nucleotides read TGTGCCAGCAGCGTGGAACAGGGGGCTGAGCAGTTCTTC. This chain connects TRBV9 to TRBJ2-1, with TRBD1 matching 9 bases. The CDR3 covers 13 residues. Germline V lookup: CDR1 SGDLS, CDR2 YYNGEE. The V and J ends lost 2 bases and 9 bases, in that order; junction bases with no gene match: 3.

The rearrangement uses TRBV5-5 and TRBJ2-7; D is possibly TRBD1 (7 bases). The CDR3 contains 15 residues. Germline V gives CDR1 SGHKS, CDR2 YYEKEE (reference sequence). V lost 2 bases to trimming and J lost 5 bases, with 17 bases between them. CDR3 in amino acids: CASSLYRGIADEQYF. CDR3 bases: TGTGCCAGCAGCTTATACAGGGGAATAGCGGACGAGCAGTACTTC.

The J gene is TRBJ2-3, the V gene TRBV7-9, with D tentatively TRBD2 (6 bases). Trimming removed 5 bases at V and 5 bases at J, with 23 bases between. From germline, CDR1 is SEHNR and CDR2 FQNEAQ (reference sequence). This CDR3 comprises 17 residues. CDR3 sequence reads: CASSRRFSGLSRDTQYF. The CDR3 bases are TGTGCCAGCAGCCGAAGGTTTAGCGGTCTAAGCCGAGATACGCAGTATTTT.

This clone was observed a handful of times. The chain carries TRBV9 and TRBJ2-1; 7 bases match TRBD2. Trimming removed 0 bases from V and 2 bases from J; junction bases left unmatched: 2. This CDR3 has 15 residues. Germline values: CDR1 SGDLS, CDR2 YYNGEE. Here the CDR3 reads CASSVDAGAYNEQFF. DNA of the CDR3: TGTGCCAGCAGCGTAGACGCGGGGGCCTACAATGAGCAGTTCTTC.